These 5 T cell receptor beta chains came from one sample sequenced in a study of blood T cell repertoires in COVID-19 (dated by TCRdb to 2020 to 2022). Library preparation was by the immunoSEQ multiplex PCR assay. TCRdb mirrors the immuneACCESS table, restricted to in-frame sequences. Some clones are absent from its copies; in checked studies, under half trace to an unresolved V gene, and the reason for the others is unknown. The sample profile shows roughly 92,000 clones; roughly nine tenths of them were found once. Of the sample, 10% to 13% falls within the top ten clones. The sequenced material came from peripheral blood. The receptors originated from a middle-aged man with acute or convalescent COVID-19.

The CDR3 DNA reads TGTGCCAGCAGTGATGGGGGCCCTGAAGCTTTCTTT. This gives the protein CASSDGGPEAFF. The V call is TRBV25-1, the J call TRBJ1-1; possibly TRBD1 for D (6 bases). The CDR3 is 12 amino acids. The ends were cut back, 3 bases at V and 6 bases at J, with 8 bases in the middle. CDR1 is MGHDK and CDR2 is SYGVNS in the germline V gene.

The rearrangement links TRBV2 to TRBJ2-5; D not certain. Trimming removed 11 bases from V and 8 bases from J, with 21 bases in between. Germline V gene lookup returns CDR1 SNHLY and CDR2 FYNNEI. CDR3 length equals 13 residues. CDR3 region: CAVPSPGERTQYF. The CDR3 coding sequence is TGTGCCGTTCCCTCCCCCGGAGAGCGTACCCAGTACTTC.

The chain uses TRBV21-1 and TRBJ1-2. TRBV21-1 is annotated as a pseudogene. This CDR3 is 13 amino acids long. The CDR3 here is CARIREIPYGYTF. The CDR3 nucleotides read TGTGCCCGCATCCGCGAAATTCCCTATGGCTACACCTTC.

The rearrangement joins TRBV6-5 to TRBJ2-1; D is unresolved. Germline V gene data show CDR1 as MNHEY and CDR2 as SVGAGI. V was pared by 6 bases and J by 0 bases, with 6 bases between. The CDR3 is 13 residues long. The CDR3 reads CASRVSSYNEQFF. The CDR3 coding sequence is TGTGCCAGCAGGGTCAGCTCCTACAATGAGCAGTTCTTC.

The rearrangement uses TRBV5-4 and TRBJ1-6, with D possibly matching TRBD1 (6 bases). CDR1 SGHNT and CDR2 YYREEE come from the germline V gene (reference sequence). This CDR3 region has 14 residues. Trimming left V 4 bases short and J 10 bases short, with 15 bases between. This chain's CDR3 is CASSQGGGGSPLHF. The CDR3 DNA follows: TGTGCCAGCAGCCAAGGGGGTGGGGGATCACCCCTCCACTTT.